This T cell receptor (beta chain) was documented in a study of regulatory T cells in long-lasting Graves disease. Study findings and constraints: Persistent disease was characterized by preferential usage of TRBV28, TRBJ1-2 and TRBJ2-5.

This clonotype was detected ten times or more. Antigen specificity is unknown. Described time point: persistent/refractory GD, antithyroid drugs over 5 years with positive TRAb. The authors made the TCR library using RNA they extracted from PBMCs. Sequencing libraries for TCR beta were prepared with iRepertoire HTBI primers and Arm-PCR of CDR3 regions. TCRdb used MiXCR to reprocess the multiplex PCR reads, holding one entry per CDR3 protein. The sample holds 700,000 or so distinct CDR3 sequences; about 30% are singletons and the top ten take around 42%. V shed 5 bases, J shed 7 bases, and the junction held 11 bases outside the gene matches. The CDR3 covers 14 residues.

The rearrangement uses TRBV12-3 or TRBV12-4 and TRBJ2-7; TRBD1 aligns across 7 bases. The input for sequencing was peripheral blood mononuclear cells (PBMCs), taken when the disease was refractory, from a patient treated with antithyroid drugs. The TCR comes from a female donor with Graves disease. CDR3 sequence: CASSDLDRAREQYF. The CDR3 DNA sequence: TGTGCCAGCAGTGACCTAGACAGGGCGAGAGAGCAGTACTTC.